The 25 T cell receptor beta chains presented below share a single source sample, sequenced in a study of blood T cells in healthy people across ages. PCR was performed a second time for about 7 to 11 cycles using a sample-barcoded 5' primer and a J-beta primer mix. A single record per CDR3 protein comes from TCRdb applying MiXCR to the 5' RACE reads. This table has 1.2 million to 1.5 million distinct CDR3 sequences, roughly 59% appearing once. Sample: blood. Every receptor here comes from a man between 18 and 29 years old in good health.

This clonotype is a singleton in its sample. The junction departs from germline at one end; a sequencing error may be responsible. V is TRBV7-2 and J is TRBJ2-7, with 8 positions matching TRBD2. The CDR3 runs to 14 residues. CDR1 is SGHTA and CDR2 is FQGNSA in the germline V gene. As DNA, the CDR3 is TGCGCCAGCAGCTCAGCAGCGGGGGCCTACGAGCAGTACTTC. Protein product: CASSSAAGAYEQYF.

This chain links TRBV27 with TRBJ1-2; no firm D call. The CDR3 is 14 amino acids. Germline V gene lookup returns CDR1 MNHEY and CDR2 SMNVEV (reference sequence). V dropped 4 bases and J dropped 7 bases, with 16 bases sitting between them. In DNA form, the CDR3 reads TGTGCCAGCAGTTCCGCATTCATCGGAGGTGGCTACACCTTC. This encodes CASSSAFIGGGYTF.

J is TRBJ2-3 and V is TRBV2; 11 bases line up with TRBD2. V shed 11 bases, J shed 5 bases, and the junction held 9 bases outside the gene matches. Per germline, CDR1 SNHLY and CDR2 FYNNEI. CDR3 size: 14 residues. This chain's CDR3 is CAGTGLADLDTQYF. The CDR3 nucleotides read TGTGCCGGAACGGGACTAGCGGACTTAGATACGCAGTATTTT.

The chain combines TRBV2 with TRBJ2-5; D remains unclear. The V end was cut by 3 bases, the J end by 11 bases, with 25 bases between. The CDR3 is made up of 16 amino acids. Per the germline V gene, CDR1 is SNHLY and CDR2 is FYNNEI. The DNA for the CDR3 is TGTGCCAGCAGTGATTACAGATCCCAGATTGGCAATGAGCAGTACTTC. Translating it yields CASSDYRSQIGNEQYF.

This clonotype has more than one count but fewer than ten. The chain employs TRBV6-2 or TRBV6-3 and TRBJ2-3, with TRBD1 identical over 7 bases. The V and J ends lost 5 bases and 10 bases, in that order; junction bases with no gene match: 6. The CDR3 consists of 12 residues. Germline V gives CDR1 MNHEY, CDR2 SVGEGT. The chain's CDR3 is CASSEGASPQYF. For the CDR3, the DNA is TGTGCCAGCAGTGAGGGGGCTTCGCCGCAGTATTTT.

The J gene is TRBJ2-7, the V gene TRBV5-6; D gene unclear. The CDR3 has 14 residues. The V and J ends lost 1 base and 5 bases respectively, with 13 bases between them. Per germline, CDR1 SGHDT and CDR2 YYEEEE. CDR3 loop: CASSLSSVLNEQYF. Written as DNA, the CDR3 is TGTGCCAGCAGCTTGTCATCAGTTCTGAACGAGCAGTACTTC.

This chain uses TRBV4-1 with TRBJ1-2; 8 nucleotides align to TRBD1. Germline CDR1 MGHRA, CDR2 YSYEKL. Unmatched junction bases numbered 3, after V lost 4 bases and J lost 2 bases. This CDR3 is built from 14 residues. CDR3: CASSRTGQNYGYTF. The DNA of the CDR3 is TGCGCCAGCAGCCGGACAGGGCAGAACTATGGCTACACCTTC.

J is TRBJ2-2 and V is TRBV4-1, with 7 positions matching TRBD2. This CDR3 region has 16 residues. Per the germline V gene, CDR1 is MGHRA and CDR2 is YSYEKL. V shed 4 bases and J 1 base; nucleotides not matched to a gene: 6. The CDR3 coding sequence is TGCGCCAGCAGCCCGTATCTAGCGGTGAACACCGGGGAGCTGTTTTTT. It translates to CASSPYLAVNTGELFF.

In its sample, this clonotype was seen many times. The rearrangement joins TRBV4-2 to TRBJ1-5; no definite D call. CDR3 length: 16 amino acids. Trimming removed 1 base at V and 7 bases at J, with 17 bases between. CDR1 LGHNA and CDR2 YNFKEQ come from the germline V gene. The CDR3 protein is CASSQGRGELSQPQHF. In DNA form, the CDR3 reads TGTGCCAGCAGCCAAGGCCGCGGGGAATTAAGCCAGCCCCAGCATTTT.

The chain employs TRBV6-5 and TRBJ1-1; 9 nucleotides match TRBD1. V shed 6 bases and J 10 bases; nucleotides not matched to a gene: 12. The germline V gene encodes CDR1 MNHEY and CDR2 SVGAGI. This CDR3 is 14 amino acids long. The CDR3 DNA sequence: TGTGCCAGCAGCCCCCGGGACAGGGTATCTGGAGCTTTCTTT. Its protein product is CASSPRDRVSGAFF.

V is TRBV20-1 and J is TRBJ2-4, with 12 bases matching TRBD2. The closer fit of TRBJ2-7 to the DNA end suggests the J call may be wrong. CDR3 length: 14 residues. Germline V gene data show CDR1 as DFQATT and CDR2 as SNEGSKA (reference sequence). CDR3 protein: CSATLGLAGFEQYF. CDR3 sequence (DNA): TGCAGTGCTACGTTAGGACTAGCGGGATTCGAGCAGTACTTC.

There are a few counts of this clonotype. The V call is TRBV4-2, the J call TRBJ1-1; 8 bases are shared with TRBD1. From germline, CDR1 is LGHNA and CDR2 YNFKEQ. CDR3 length: 15 residues. Trimming removed 3 bases from V and 1 base from J; junction bases left unmatched: 4. For the CDR3, the DNA is TGTGCCAGCAGCCAGGACAGGGTAGGGAACACTGAAGCTTTCTTT. Its translation: CASSQDRVGNTEAFF.

This rearrangement joins TRBV6-5 to TRBJ1-4; D gene unclear. The CDR3 has 15 amino acids. CDR1 is MNHEY and CDR2 is SVGAGI in the germline V gene. V was clipped by 3 bases and J by 5 bases, with 13 bases between them. CDR3 coding DNA: TGTGCCAGCAGTTATTCCGGACGGCCGAATGAAAAACTGTTTTTT. Amino acids: CASSYSGRPNEKLFF.

V and J are TRBV27 and TRBJ1-1; perhaps TRBD1 as D (5 bases). This CDR3 has 14 amino acids. Trimming removed 5 bases at V and 2 bases at J, with 12 bases between. Looked up from germline, CDR1 is MNHEY and CDR2 is SMNVEV (reference sequence). In DNA, the CDR3 is TGTGCCAGCAGTGTAGCGTGGACAAACACTGAAGCTTTCTTT. This gives the protein CASSVAWTNTEAFF.

This sequence joins TRBV4-1 and TRBJ1-2; D remains unclear. The CDR3 runs 15 residues. Germline V lookup: CDR1 MGHRA, CDR2 YSYEKL. V was cut by 0 bases and J by 2 bases, with 10 bases left in between. The CDR3 protein is CASSQEEGMNYGYTF. For the CDR3, the DNA is TGCGCCAGCAGCCAAGAGGAGGGAATGAACTATGGCTACACCTTC.

V gene TRBV5-1 combines with J gene TRBJ2-5; TRBD2 matches 12 bases. Germline V gene data show CDR1 as SGHRS and CDR2 as YFSETQ. The CDR3 extends over 15 amino acids. Losses at the gene ends were 1 base for V and 11 bases for J; bases not matched to a gene: 9. The CDR3 DNA reads TGCGCCAGCAGCTTGACGACTAGCGGGGGTTATGAGCAGTACTTC. Amino acids: CASSLTTSGGYEQYF.

Comments on this clonotype: Mismatch with germline at one junction end may stem from a read error. This sequence joins TRBV6-2 or TRBV6-3 and TRBJ1-1; D gene unclear. The CDR3 covers 16 residues. CDR1 and CDR2 from the germline V gene are MNHEY and SVGEGT. CDR3 bases: TGTGCCAGCAGTTACGATGGCAGCCGGGTGAACGCTGAAGCTTTCTTT. This encodes CASSYDGSRVNAEAFF.

J is TRBJ1-1 and V is TRBV6-5; D gene unclear. CDR1 is MNHEY and CDR2 is SVGAGI in the germline V gene. The CDR3 extends over 13 amino acids. Trimming took off 0 bases at V and 7 bases at J, with 9 bases between the two ends. The DNA for the CDR3 is TGTGCCAGCAGTTACTCGTCAGCCTATGAAGCTTTCTTT. This encodes CASSYSSAYEAFF.

V usage is TRBV28 and J usage is TRBJ1-5; D remains ambiguous. CDR1 and CDR2 (germline): MDHEN, SYDVKM. There are 14 residues in the CDR3. The ends were cut back, 6 bases at V and 1 base at J, with 10 bases in the middle. The CDR3 here is CASRETGSNQPQHF. As DNA, the CDR3 is TGTGCCAGCAGAGAAACCGGGAGCAATCAGCCCCAGCATTTT. The variable domain in full, with the rest retrieved from reference TRBV28 and TRBJ1-5, is DVKVTQSSRYLVKRTGEKVFLECVQDMDHENMFWYRQDPGLGLRLIYFSYDVKMKEKGDIPEGYSVSREKKERFSLILESASTNQTSMYLCASRETGSNQPQHFGDGTRLSIL.

The chain uses TRBV20-1 and TRBJ1-5; D perhaps matches TRBD1 (5 bases). This CDR3 comprises 19 residues. Germline V CDR1 and CDR2: DFQATT, SNEGSKA (reference sequence). With 6 bases removed from V and 4 bases from J, the gap between germline ends came to 31 bases. Here the CDR3 reads CSAKARYVGLGLPNQPQHF. DNA of the CDR3: TGCAGTGCAAAAGCCCGTTACGTGGGACTGGGGTTGCCTAATCAGCCCCAGCATTTT.

V and J are TRBV5-1 and TRBJ2-3; tentative D call: TRBD1 (6 bases). The CDR3 covers 18 residues. The germline V and J ends were trimmed by 4 bases and 2 bases, with 23 bases remaining between them. Germline loops: CDR1 SGHRS, CDR2 YFSETQ. CDR3 protein: CASSPEINRAIATDTQYF. The CDR3 nucleotides read TGCGCCAGCAGCCCGGAAATTAACAGGGCTATCGCCACAGATACGCAGTATTTT.

A single count supports this clonotype. The chain links TRBV19 to TRBJ2-3; possibly TRBD2 for D (7 bases). The CDR3 loop spans 15 amino acids. Germline V gene lookup returns CDR1 LNHDA and CDR2 SQIVND (reference sequence). Trimming took off 4 bases at V and 3 bases at J, with 14 bases between the two ends. The CDR3 spells CASSRPGRGTDTQYF. CDR3 DNA: TGTGCCAGTAGTAGACCAGGGAGGGGGACAGATACGCAGTATTTT.

The rearrangement joins TRBV6-1 to TRBJ1-1, with D possibly matching TRBD1 (5 bases). V lost 7 bases and J lost 3, with 15 bases in between. The CDR3 extends over 14 amino acids. Looked up from germline, CDR1 is MNHNS and CDR2 is SASEGT. CDR3 DNA sequence: TGTGCCAGCATGTCGGGGGTGGGGGACACTGAAGCTTTCTTT. Translation: CASMSGVGDTEAFF.

This chain joins TRBV11-2 and TRBJ2-5; 13 bases are a match to TRBD2. With V trimmed by 3 bases and J by 2 bases, 6 bases remained unmatched. This CDR3 is built from 17 residues. Germline V CDR1 and CDR2: SGHAT, FQNNGV. The CDR3 coding sequence is TGTGCCAGCAGCTTCTCCTGGACTAGCGGGGGACAAGAGACCCAGTACTTC. Its translation is CASSFSWTSGGQETQYF.

The chain has TRBV20-1 and TRBJ2-3; 9 bases fit TRBD2. The junction had 6 bases not matched to a gene; V was cut back by 6 bases and J by 2 bases. Germline V CDR1 and CDR2: DFQATT, SNEGSKA (reference sequence). This CDR3 comprises 14 residues. The CDR3: CSAPAGGNTDTQYF. The CDR3 DNA reads TGCAGTGCGCCGGCGGGAGGGAACACAGATACGCAGTATTTT.